Following are 22 T cell receptor beta chains from one sample sequenced in a study of CD8+ T cells in alopecia areata. Investigators isolated RNA and reverse transcribed it into cDNA to act as the sequencing template. Some clones are missing from TCRdb's copy, which holds only in-frame ones; the method was immunoSEQ multiplex PCR. The profile shows more than 140,000 clones, about 85% of them singletons. Treatment of the sample: oral pan-JAK inhibitor, 5-10 mg twice daily. The specimen was CD8+ T cells sorted from blood, collected at week 4, from a patient treated with tofacitinib. The receptors shown here come from a human donor with alopecia areata.

The chain uses TRBV10-3 and TRBJ2-1; TRBD2 matches 12 bases. V gave up 1 base and J gave up 8 bases; unmatched junction bases: 9. The CDR3 is 17 amino acids. Looked up from germline, CDR1 is ENHRY and CDR2 is SYGVKD. DNA for the CDR3: TGTGCCATCAGTGAGTTGACTAGCGGGAGAGTAAGCGATGAGCAGTTCTTC. As protein: CAISELTSGRVSDEQFF.

This clone has a single count. This chain uses TRBV27 with TRBJ2-5; TRBD2 agrees at 12 bases. CDR1 is MNHEY and CDR2 is SMNVEV in the germline V gene (reference sequence). The CDR3 consists of 15 residues. The junction had 8 bases not matched to a gene; V was cut back by 7 bases and J by 5 bases. The CDR3 DNA sequence: TGTGCCAGCAAACGGACTAGCGGGAACGGGGAGACCCAGTACTTC. This sequence encodes CASKRTSGNGETQYF.

The chain recombines TRBV4-1 with TRBJ2-1, with 8 positions matching TRBD2. J was trimmed by 9 bases and V by 0 bases; bases with no gene match: 13. Germline assignment: CDR1 MGHRA and CDR2 YSYEKL. The CDR3 length is 17 residues. DNA of the CDR3: TGCGCCAGCAGCCAAGATCGTGTGAGCGGGAGAGGAGTTGAGCAGTTCTTC. Translation: CASSQDRVSGRGVEQFF.

This chain joins TRBV5-1 and TRBJ2-2; 9 nucleotides agree with TRBD2. Germline V lookup: CDR1 SGHRS, CDR2 YFSETQ. There are 16 residues in the CDR3. J gave up 7 bases and V 0 bases, and 7 bases lay outside the gene matches. This chain's CDR3 is CASSLAGGRADGELFF. CDR3 nucleotides: TGCGCCAGCAGCTTGGCCGGCGGGAGGGCCGACGGGGAGCTGTTTTTT.

This rearrangement joins TRBV10-1 to TRBJ2-2; D may be TRBD2 (5 bases). The CDR3 totals 13 residues. The germline V gene encodes CDR1 WNHNN and CDR2 SYGVQD (reference sequence). V lost 6 bases and J lost 8, with 13 bases in between. The CDR3 reads CASREDFGGELFF. CDR3 DNA: TGCGCCAGCAGGGAGGACTTCGGAGGGGAGCTGTTTTTT.

This chain uses TRBV2 with TRBJ2-1; D not resolved. CDR1 and CDR2 (germline): SNHLY, FYNNEI. Trimming took 6 bases from V and 0 from J, leaving 6 bases between them. The CDR3 length is 13 residues. CDR3 in amino acids: CASRESSYNEQFF. CDR3 sequence (DNA): TGTGCCAGCAGAGAAAGCTCCTACAATGAGCAGTTCTTC.

The J gene is TRBJ2-7, the V gene TRBV6-6; 7 positions agree with TRBD1. The CDR3 runs 14 residues. V dropped 2 bases and J dropped 3; count of bases not matched to a gene: 4. Germline V lookup: CDR1 MNHNY, CDR2 SVGAGI (reference sequence). CDR3 sequence: CASSYRDSYYEQYF. DNA for the CDR3: TGTGCCAGCAGTTACCGGGACAGTTACTACGAGCAGTACTTC.

CDR3 nucleotides: TGCGCCAGCAGCCATGGACAGGGGAACACTGAAGCTTTCTTT. Amino acids: CASSHGQGNTEAFF. The rearrangement joins TRBV4-1 to TRBJ1-1; 8 bases agree with TRBD1. CDR1 is MGHRA and CDR2 is YSYEKL in the germline V gene. The CDR3 runs to 14 residues. V shed 3 bases, J shed 1 base, and the junction held 1 base outside the gene matches.

The chain employs TRBV6-5 and TRBJ2-7; D is undetermined. The CDR3 consists of 12 residues. V lost 8 bases to trimming and J lost 6 bases, with 14 bases between them. Germline V gene data show CDR1 as MNHEY and CDR2 as SVGAGI. CDR3 residues: CASGPLSGEQYF. CDR3 in DNA: TGTGCCAGCGGGCCCCTTTCGGGCGAGCAGTACTTC.

The V and J genes are TRBV27 and TRBJ2-1; possibly TRBD1 for D (5 bases). The CDR3 covers 13 residues. Looked up from germline, CDR1 is MNHEY and CDR2 is SMNVEV (reference sequence). Trimming cost V 0 bases and J 6 bases, with 6 bases left between them. In DNA form, the CDR3 reads TGTGCCAGCAGTTTATCAGGGGTCAATGAGCAGTTCTTC. Its protein product is CASSLSGVNEQFF.

This clone was observed a single time. The chain links TRBV10-2 to TRBJ2-1; D ambiguous. Per the germline V gene, CDR1 is WSHSY and CDR2 is SAAADI. There are 14 residues in the CDR3. V was cut by 3 bases and J by 6 bases, with 12 bases left in between. In DNA, the CDR3 is TGCGCCAGCAGTGATCAGGTTATGTCCAATGAGCAGTTCTTC. It is translated as CASSDQVMSNEQFF.

V is TRBV27 and J is TRBJ2-7; maybe TRBD1 (6 bases). This CDR3 has 16 residues. Per the germline V gene, CDR1 is MNHEY and CDR2 is SMNVEV (reference sequence). Trimming pared 3 bases from V and 0 bases from J, leaving 15 bases between. The CDR3 here is CASSFTGTLSSYEQYF. The CDR3 DNA reads TGTGCCAGCAGTTTCACCGGGACACTGAGCTCCTACGAGCAGTACTTC.

The J gene is TRBJ1-2, the V gene TRBV7-3; perhaps TRBD1 as D (5 bases). Trimming took off 5 bases at V and 8 bases at J, with 12 bases between the two ends. The CDR3 covers 12 residues. Germline CDR1 SGHTA, CDR2 FQGTGA. DNA for the CDR3: TGTGCCAGCAGCCCCCCCGGGGGAGGCTACACCTTC. Its translation: CASSPPGGGYTF.

There are a few counts of this clone. The chain uses TRBV11-2 and TRBJ2-5; D gene unclear. CDR1 is SGHAT, CDR2 FQNNGV, per germline. V was trimmed by 1 base and J by 4 bases, leaving 1 base between them. CDR3 length equals 11 residues. This chain's CDR3 is CASSLGETQYF. The CDR3 region has the DNA TGTGCCAGCAGCTTAGGAGAGACCCAGTACTTC. The variable domain in full, with the rest retrieved from reference TRBV11-2 and TRBJ2-5, is EAGVAQSPRYKIIEKRQSVAFWCNPISGHATLYWYQQILGQGPKLLIQFQNNGVVDDSQLPKDRFSAERLKGVDSTLKIQPAKLEDSAVYLCASSLGETQYFGPGTRLLVL.

CDR3 nucleotide sequence: TGTGCCTGGAGTGTACTGAACACTGAAGCTTTCTTT. It encodes CAWSVLNTEAFF. The J gene is TRBJ1-1, the V gene TRBV30; no clear D gene. This CDR3 has 12 residues. The V gene's germline CDR1 is GTSNPN and CDR2 SVGIG (reference sequence). V was clipped by 0 bases and J by 0 bases, with 2 bases between them. The full variable domain, with the rest looked up from reference TRBV30 and TRBJ1-1, is SQTIHQWPATLVQPVGSPLSLECTVEGTSNPNLYWYRQAAGRGLQLLFYSVGIGQISSEVPQNLSASRPQDRQFILSSKKLLLSDSGFYLCAWSVLNTEAFFGQGTRLTVV.

DNA for the CDR3: TGTGCCAGCAGTCCCCTATCGGAGACCCAGTACTTC. It yields the protein CASSPLSETQYF. V usage is TRBV25-1 and J usage is TRBJ2-5; no clear D. Germline values: CDR1 MGHDK, CDR2 SYGVNS. The ends were cut back, 5 bases at V and 5 bases at J, with 9 bases in the middle. This CDR3 region has 12 residues.

The CDR3 DNA sequence: TGTGCCAGCAGCCCCGATACCGGGGAGCTGTTTTTT. Translation: CASSPDTGELFF. The chain carries TRBV9 and TRBJ2-2; D gene ambiguous. V lost 4 bases and J lost 5, with 6 bases in between. The CDR3 runs to 12 residues. The germline V gene encodes CDR1 SGDLS and CDR2 YYNGEE.

For this clone: Other nucleotide sequences from this sample produce the same CDR3. The rearrangement links TRBV19 to TRBJ2-7, with D possibly being TRBD1 (6 bases). This CDR3 comprises 13 residues. Germline V CDR1 and CDR2: LNHDA, SQIVND (reference sequence). V was trimmed by 5 bases and J by 1 base, leaving 9 bases between them. Here the CDR3 reads CASSPGTSYEQYF. The CDR3 nucleotides are TGTGCCAGTAGTCCTGGGACATCCTACGAGCAGTACTTC.

The gene calls are TRBV7-9 and TRBJ2-3; a weak D match, TRBD2 (5 bases). Trimming took off 3 bases at V and 10 bases at J, with 8 bases between the two ends. This CDR3 region has 11 residues. Germline CDR1 is SEHNR and CDR2 is FQNEAQ (reference sequence). CDR3 DNA: TGTGCCAGCAGCTTTCACGGGGCGCAGTATTTT. This codes for CASSFHGAQYF.

The chain couples TRBV6-6 to TRBJ2-5, with a possible D match to TRBD2 (5 bases). The V end was cut by 2 bases, the J end by 2 bases, with 12 bases between. Germline CDR1 is MNHNY and CDR2 is SVGAGI (reference sequence). The CDR3 is made up of 15 amino acids. For the CDR3, the DNA is TGTGCCAGCAGTTACGGGATTGGGAGACAAGAGACCCAGTACTTC. Protein product: CASSYGIGRQETQYF.

This sequence joins TRBV7-2 and TRBJ2-7; 8 positions agree with TRBD1. J gave up 0 bases and V 4 bases, and 14 bases lay outside the gene matches. This CDR3 region has 18 residues. From germline, CDR1 is SGHTA and CDR2 FQGNSA. The CDR3 spells CASSSGPLLGQGSYEQYF. The CDR3 DNA reads as TGTGCCAGCAGCTCCGGGCCCCTTCTCGGACAGGGCTCCTACGAGCAGTACTTC.

The chain carries TRBV4-1 and TRBJ2-1, with 9 bases matching TRBD1. CDR3 length: 16 residues. The trim removed 3 bases at V and 0 bases at J, leaving 3 bases unmatched. Germline V gene lookup returns CDR1 MGHRA and CDR2 YSYEKL. This CDR3 is CASSQDRGSSYNEQFF. The CDR3 DNA reads TGCGCCAGCAGCCAGGACAGGGGAAGCTCCTACAATGAGCAGTTCTTC.